This TCR beta chain was documented in a study of shared clonotypes between healthy human individuals. Several immunoSEQ 96-well plates shared each subset's DNA, each plate a replicate. Unsorted PBMC DNA went through sequencing on ten immunoSEQ deep assay plates. Per the original methods: ImmunoSEQ supplied junction-only sequences lacking quality scores, so filtering was different. Sequenced by immunoSEQ multiplex PCR; TCRdb stores in-frame clones only, minus some. That table is the source of V, J and clone size, and D and trimming were worked out from the DNA. The repertoire has 450,000 to 500,000 clones, about 82% of them found once; the top ten carry 10% to 15%. To note about this clone: Its antigen is currently unknown.

Study-level findings and limits: Since donors were few, the genetic and exposure-history diversity represented was limited.

Trimming shortened V by 5 bases and J by 0 bases, and 7 bases separated the two germline ends. Germline V CDR1 and CDR2: PRHDT, FYEKMQ (reference sequence). The CDR3 is 13 residues long. The rearrangement links TRBV13 to TRBJ1-1; no clear D. The clonotype originates from a middle-aged woman in good health. Some clones in this sample may be carry-over from other donors' samples. Sequencing was performed on PBMCs. In DNA form, the CDR3 reads TGTGCCAGCAGCAGGGAGATGAACACTGAAGCTTTCTTT. It specifies CASSREMNTEAFF.